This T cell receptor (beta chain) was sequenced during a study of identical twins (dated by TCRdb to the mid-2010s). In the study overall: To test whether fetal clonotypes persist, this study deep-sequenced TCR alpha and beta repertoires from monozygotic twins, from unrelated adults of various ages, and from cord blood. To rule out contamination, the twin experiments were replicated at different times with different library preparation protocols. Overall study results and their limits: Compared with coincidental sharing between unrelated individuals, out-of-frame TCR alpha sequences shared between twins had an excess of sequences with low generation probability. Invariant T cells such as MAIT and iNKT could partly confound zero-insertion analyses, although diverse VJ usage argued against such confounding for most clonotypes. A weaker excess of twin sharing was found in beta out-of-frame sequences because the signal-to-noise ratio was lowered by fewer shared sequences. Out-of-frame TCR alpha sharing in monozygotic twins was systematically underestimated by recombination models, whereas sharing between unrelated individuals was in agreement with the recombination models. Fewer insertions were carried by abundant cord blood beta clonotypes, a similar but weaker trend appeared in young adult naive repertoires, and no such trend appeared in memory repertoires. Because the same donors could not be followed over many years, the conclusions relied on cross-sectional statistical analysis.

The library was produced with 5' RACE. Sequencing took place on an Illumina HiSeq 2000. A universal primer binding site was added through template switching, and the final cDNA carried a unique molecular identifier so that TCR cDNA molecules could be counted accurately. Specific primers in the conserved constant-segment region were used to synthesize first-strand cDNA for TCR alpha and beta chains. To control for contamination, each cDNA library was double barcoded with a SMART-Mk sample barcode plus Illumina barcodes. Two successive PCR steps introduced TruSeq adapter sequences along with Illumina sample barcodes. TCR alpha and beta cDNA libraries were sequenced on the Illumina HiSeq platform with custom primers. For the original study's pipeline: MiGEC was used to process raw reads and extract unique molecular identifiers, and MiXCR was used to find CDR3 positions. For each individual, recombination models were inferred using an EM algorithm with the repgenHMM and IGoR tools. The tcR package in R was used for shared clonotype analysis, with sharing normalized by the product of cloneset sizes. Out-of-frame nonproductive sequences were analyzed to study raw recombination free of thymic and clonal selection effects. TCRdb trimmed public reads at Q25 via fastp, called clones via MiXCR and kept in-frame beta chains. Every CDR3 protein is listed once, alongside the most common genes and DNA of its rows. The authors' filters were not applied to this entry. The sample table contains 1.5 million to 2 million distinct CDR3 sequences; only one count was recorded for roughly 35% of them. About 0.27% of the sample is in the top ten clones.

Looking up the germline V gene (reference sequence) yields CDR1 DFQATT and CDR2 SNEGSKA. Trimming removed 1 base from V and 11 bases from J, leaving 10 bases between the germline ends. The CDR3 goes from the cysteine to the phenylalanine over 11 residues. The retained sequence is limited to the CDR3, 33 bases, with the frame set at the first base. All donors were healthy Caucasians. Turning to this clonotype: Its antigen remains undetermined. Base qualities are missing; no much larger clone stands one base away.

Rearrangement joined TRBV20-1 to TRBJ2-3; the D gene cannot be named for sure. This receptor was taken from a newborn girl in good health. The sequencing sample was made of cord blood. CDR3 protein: CSARGQKRQYF. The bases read TGCAGTGCTAGAGGGCAGAAGCGGCAGTATTTT.